Below, 5 T cell receptor beta chains from the same sample are listed, as sequenced in a study of CD8+ T cells in alopecia areata. Treatment of the sample: oral pan-JAK inhibitor, 5-10 mg twice daily. Extracted RNA was reverse transcribed, and the resulting cDNA served as sequencing template. Some clones are missing from TCRdb's copy, which holds only in-frame ones; the method was immunoSEQ multiplex PCR. The sample contains over 200,000 clones, about three fifths of which appear only once. Here the sequenced sample was CD4+ T cells sorted from blood, taken at week 4, from a patient treated with tofacitinib. These receptor sequences come from a human donor with alopecia areata.

V usage is TRBV19 and J usage is TRBJ2-1, with 8 bases matching TRBD2. The CDR3 is 16 amino acids. In germline, CDR1 is LNHDA, CDR2 SQIVND (reference sequence). The V and J ends lost 1 base and 2 bases, in that order; junction bases with no gene match: 4. In nucleotides, the CDR3 is TGTGCCAGTAGTATAGGGACTAGCAGAGCCTACAATGAGCAGTTCTTC. This encodes CASSIGTSRAYNEQFF.

The chain combines TRBV27 with TRBJ2-3; 13 positions agree with TRBD2. Germline trimming cut 5 bases from V and 4 bases from J; bases unmatched to any gene: 18. The germline V gene encodes CDR1 MNHEY and CDR2 SMNVEV (reference sequence). The CDR3 is 20 residues long. Here the CDR3 reads CASSPGTLGLAGPSADTQYF. The CDR3 DNA is TGTGCCAGCAGTCCGGGTACACTGGGACTAGCGGGGCCAAGTGCAGATACGCAGTATTTT.

V is TRBV7-3 and J is TRBJ2-7; no clear D. The CDR3 covers 13 residues. The germline V gene has CDR1 SGHTA and CDR2 FQGTGA. V dropped 5 bases and J dropped 4 bases, with 12 bases sitting between them. The CDR3 bases are TGTGCCAGCAGCCTAGGGTGTGTTTACGAGCAGTACTTC. Translating it yields CASSLGCVYEQYF.

This chain uses TRBV7-9 with TRBJ2-1; TRBD2 matches at 12 bases. Unmatched junction bases numbered 10, after V lost 3 bases and J lost 10 bases. The CDR3 totals 16 residues. Germline V lookup: CDR1 SEHNR, CDR2 FQNEAQ (reference sequence). The CDR3 reads CASSFLAGGSHREQFF. The CDR3 DNA reads TGTGCCAGCAGCTTCCTAGCGGGGGGGTCCCATAGGGAGCAGTTCTTC.

This clone occurred a few times. The V gene is TRBV5-1, the J gene TRBJ2-1, with D possibly TRBD2 on 6 matching bases. V was cut by 1 base and J by 7 bases, with 18 bases left in between. Germline loops: CDR1 SGHRS, CDR2 YFSETQ. This CDR3 has 16 amino acids. The CDR3 is CASSLTGAVAGNEQFF. As DNA, the CDR3 is TGCGCCAGCAGCTTGACTGGGGCAGTTGCGGGGAATGAGCAGTTCTTC.